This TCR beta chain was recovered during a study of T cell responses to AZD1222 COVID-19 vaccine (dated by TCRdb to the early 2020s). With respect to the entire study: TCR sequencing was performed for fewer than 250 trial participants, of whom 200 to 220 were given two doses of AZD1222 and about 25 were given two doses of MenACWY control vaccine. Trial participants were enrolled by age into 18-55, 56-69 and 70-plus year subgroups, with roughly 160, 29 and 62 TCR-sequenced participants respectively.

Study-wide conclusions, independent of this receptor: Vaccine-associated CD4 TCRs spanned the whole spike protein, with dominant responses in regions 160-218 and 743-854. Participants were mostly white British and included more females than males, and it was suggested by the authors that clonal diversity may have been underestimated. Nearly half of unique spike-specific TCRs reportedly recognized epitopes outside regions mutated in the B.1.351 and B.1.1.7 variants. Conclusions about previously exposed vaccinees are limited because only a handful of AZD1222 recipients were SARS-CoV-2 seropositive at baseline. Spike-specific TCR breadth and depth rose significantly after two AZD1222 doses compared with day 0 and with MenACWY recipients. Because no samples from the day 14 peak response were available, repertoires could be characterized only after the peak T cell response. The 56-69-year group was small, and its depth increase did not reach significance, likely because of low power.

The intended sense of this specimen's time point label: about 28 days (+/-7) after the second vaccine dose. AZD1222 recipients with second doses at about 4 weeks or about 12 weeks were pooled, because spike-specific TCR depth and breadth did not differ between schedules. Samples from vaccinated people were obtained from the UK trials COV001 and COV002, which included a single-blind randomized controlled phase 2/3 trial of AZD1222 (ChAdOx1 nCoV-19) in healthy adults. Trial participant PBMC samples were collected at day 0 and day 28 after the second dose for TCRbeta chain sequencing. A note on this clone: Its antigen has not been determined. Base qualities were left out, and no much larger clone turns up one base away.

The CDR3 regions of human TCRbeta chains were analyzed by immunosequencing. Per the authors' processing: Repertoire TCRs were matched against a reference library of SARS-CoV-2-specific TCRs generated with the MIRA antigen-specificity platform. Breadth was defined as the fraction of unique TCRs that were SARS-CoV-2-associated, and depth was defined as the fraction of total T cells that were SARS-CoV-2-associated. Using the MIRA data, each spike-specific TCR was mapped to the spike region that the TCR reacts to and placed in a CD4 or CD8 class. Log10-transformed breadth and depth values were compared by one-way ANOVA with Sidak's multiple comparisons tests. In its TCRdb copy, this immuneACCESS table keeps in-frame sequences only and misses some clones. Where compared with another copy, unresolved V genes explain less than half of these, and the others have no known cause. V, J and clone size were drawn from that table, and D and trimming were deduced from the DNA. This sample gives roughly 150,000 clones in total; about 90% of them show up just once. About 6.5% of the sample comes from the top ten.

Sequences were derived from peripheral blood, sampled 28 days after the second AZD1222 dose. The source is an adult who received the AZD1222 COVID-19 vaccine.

For the CDR3, the sequence is CASSLGVPSGSNEQYF. The base sequence is TGTGCCAGCAGTTTAGGGGTTCCTAGCGGGTCTAACGAGCAGTACTTC. The chain uses TRBV27 and TRBJ2-7; the junction holds 8 bases that match TRBD2. The germline V gene (reference sequence) supplies CDR1 MNHEY and CDR2 SMNVEV. After removal of 2 bases from V and 5 bases from J, the junction retains 11 bases not matched to a gene. The CDR3 goes from the cysteine to the phenylalanine over 16 residues. This entry keeps only the CDR3 DNA: 48 bases, framed from base 1.